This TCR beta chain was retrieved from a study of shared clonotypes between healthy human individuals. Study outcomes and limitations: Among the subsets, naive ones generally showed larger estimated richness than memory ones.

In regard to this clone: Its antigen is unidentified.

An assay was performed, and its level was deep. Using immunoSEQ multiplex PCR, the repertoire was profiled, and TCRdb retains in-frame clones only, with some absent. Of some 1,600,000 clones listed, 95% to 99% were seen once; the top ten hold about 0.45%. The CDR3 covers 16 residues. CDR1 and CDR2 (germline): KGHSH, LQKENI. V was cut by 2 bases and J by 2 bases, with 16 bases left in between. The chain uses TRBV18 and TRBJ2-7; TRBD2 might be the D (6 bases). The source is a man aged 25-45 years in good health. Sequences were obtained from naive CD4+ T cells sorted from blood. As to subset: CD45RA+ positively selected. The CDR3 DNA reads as TGTGCCAGCTCACCATCGCGGGACGAGAAAACCTACGAGCAGTACTTC. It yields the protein CASSPSRDEKTYEQYF.